These T cell receptor beta chains were read from a single sample in a study of cytomegalovirus exposure and HLA in healthy donors. The assay was immunoSEQ multiplex PCR, and TCRdb's table has in-frame clones only and misses some. The data show over 70,000 clones, approximately 78% seen once. Sequencing was carried out using PBMCs. These receptors all come from a male donor in good health and CMV-seropositive. Both conserved end residues are trimmed from each CDR3.

V gene	J gene	CDR3 protein
TRBV7-8	TRBJ1-3	ASSSSDRLYSGNTIY
TRBV7-9	TRBJ2-5	ASSPGGSGETQY
TRBV28	TRBJ2-3	ASSLSSSTDTQY
TRBV15	TRBJ2-1	ATSRDPNGMDEQF
TRBV4-1	TRBJ1-1	ASSPLPGSTEAF
TRBV5-6	TRBJ2-1	ASSRFSVSEQF
TRBV19	TRBJ2-4	ASSISQREGLWPKNIQY
TRBV6-5	TRBJ2-7	ASSYSLAGVGYEQY
TRBV14	TRBJ1-1	ASSPLNRAPEAF
TRBV11-3	TRBJ2-2	ASSSRTGNTGELF
TRBV7-9	TRBJ1-1	ASSLGQGNTEAF
TRBV5-4	TRBJ2-3	ASSFLAGANTQY
TRBV27	TRBJ1-3	ASSLIGTGDNTIY
TRBV4-3	TRBJ2-4	ATPGGTAGENIQY
TRBV4-2	TRBJ1-5	ASSQDRVEQPQH
TRBV7-2	TRBJ2-1	ASLSAAARYNEQF
TRBV6-5	TRBJ1-5	ASSYSLNQPQH
TRBV4-3	TRBJ2-7	ASSQAAGGFPQEQY
TRBV27	TRBJ1-5	ASSLFGGSNQPQH
TRBV29-1	TRBJ2-3	SVSGRRTDTQY
TRBV10-3	TRBJ2-1	AINAGAAGGYSLNEQF
TRBV10-2	TRBJ2-7	ASSESGLVASYEQY
TRBV5-1	TRBJ1-1	ASSLEVTANTEAF
TRBV21-1	TRBJ2-7	ASGLPGQGRGGYEQY
TRBV7-9	TRBJ2-2	SSSQPLAGITGELF
TRBV7-9	TRBJ2-7	ASSPWAGLQNEQY
TRBV28	TRBJ2-1	ASSQSGTAYNEQF
TRBV15	.	ATSTRITGDEQY
TRBV9	TRBJ2-1	ASSAELADYNEQF
TRBV7-3	TRBJ2-3	ASSFTSEDTQY
TRBV28	TRBJ1-2	ASSSTGTPNYGYT
TRBV4-1	TRBJ2-2	ASSRKSGRQNTGELF
TRBV10-1	TRBJ2-5	ARFTREETQY
TRBV29-1	TRBJ2-2	SVEGTGRTGELF
TRBV4-1	TRBJ2-5	ASSLRDRVGETQY
TRBV13	TRBJ2-7	ASSLGITSGSSYEQY
TRBV27	TRBJ1-1	ASRPIYRGNAEAF
TRBV7-9	TRBJ2-1	ASSLTSGAGNEQF
TRBV15	TRBJ1-1	ATSPTFDRVYTEAF
TRBV27	TRBJ1-1	ASSLLSTGGKRDTEAF
TRBV20-1	TRBJ1-2	SARAYGYT
TRBV7-2	TRBJ2-2	ASSLAVLAGDPGELF
TRBV6-5	TRBJ1-3	ASSPGQTLGNTIY
TRBV29-1	TRBJ2-1	SGWGQNSRTSGRVHNEQF
TRBV5-1	TRBJ2-5	ASALAGTSETQY
TRBV7-2	TRBJ1-5	ASSSTGPQPQH
TRBV19	TRBJ2-1	ASSIIGLYNEQF
TRBV29-1	TRBJ1-5	SVGGTDNQPQN
TRBV28	TRBJ2-5	ASTAPAGQY
TRBV6-5	TRBJ2-3	ASSYSTSGSTDTQY
TRBV5-4	TRBJ2-3	ASSLKLAANTQY
TRBV25-1	TRBJ2-3	ASARDREHTDTQY
TRBV2	TRBJ2-2	ASRAGTENTGELF
TRBV5-1	TRBJ2-6	ASSGQGTSGANVLT